A single sample is the source of the 32 T cell receptor beta chains below, sequenced in a study of T cell repertoires in cytomegalovirus infection. One entry per CDR3 protein results from TCRdb running MiXCR on the reads. Among roughly 500,000 distinct CDR3 sequences, approximately 10% were seen once, and the ten largest hold about a tenth. What was sequenced was PBMCs. The receptors come from a human donor in good health (CMV status not recorded). Some clones in this sample may be carry-over from other donors' samples.

This clonotype was counted many times. The gene calls are TRBV7-8 and TRBJ2-3, with 9 bases identical to TRBD2. The germline V gene has CDR1 SGHVS and CDR2 FQNEAQ. The CDR3 consists of 17 residues. Unmatched junction bases numbered 14, after V lost 5 bases and J lost 5 bases. For the CDR3, the DNA is TGTGCCAGCAGCCTACCGTGGGGGGCGGGGGGGATAGATACGCAGTATTTT. Translated: CASSLPWGAGGIDTQYF.

This clonotype has just a few counts. The chain uses TRBV30 and TRBJ2-7, with D possibly TRBD2 on 5 matching bases. This CDR3 is built from 14 residues. Germline V CDR1 and CDR2: GTSNPN, SVGIG (reference sequence). V was clipped by 0 bases and J by 7 bases, with 16 bases between them. CDR3 amino acids: CAWSVRPVEGEQYF. In DNA form, the CDR3 reads TGTGCCTGGAGTGTACGTCCGGTCGAGGGTGAGCAGTACTTC.

The sample holds many counts of this clonotype. The chain is built from TRBV7-9 and TRBJ2-7, with 10 bases aligning to TRBD1. The V gene's germline CDR1 is SEHNR and CDR2 FQNEAQ (reference sequence). The CDR3 consists of 13 residues. J lost 4 bases, V lost 7 bases, and 4 bases had no gene match. This CDR3 reads CASMGTGEYEQYF. As DNA, the CDR3 is TGTGCCAGCATGGGGACAGGGGAGTACGAGCAGTACTTC. The entire variable domain, with the rest obtained from reference TRBV7-9 and TRBJ2-7, is as follows: DTGVSQNPRHKITKRGQNVTFRCDPISEHNRLYWYRQTLGQGPEFLTYFQNEAQLEKSRLLSDRFSAERPKGSFSTLEIQRTEQGDSAMYLCASMGTGEYEQYFGPGTRLTVT.

This clonotype was counted at least ten times. The chain employs TRBV19 and TRBJ2-1; no firm D call. V lost 6 bases to trimming and J lost 0 bases, with 12 bases between them. Germline CDR1 LNHDA, CDR2 SQIVND (reference sequence). The CDR3 has 15 amino acids. The CDR3 region has the DNA TGTGCCAGTAGGAGGTCCTACGACTCCTACAATGAGCAGTTCTTC. It encodes CASRRSYDSYNEQFF.

Ten or more counts support this clonotype. V usage is TRBV12-3 or TRBV12-4 and J usage is TRBJ2-1; D call uncertain. V lost 5 bases and J lost 3, with 8 bases in between. CDR3 length equals 13 residues. CDR3 in amino acids: CASSIGDYNEQFF. The CDR3 DNA is TGTGCCAGCAGTATTGGGGACTACAATGAGCAGTTCTTC.

In this sample, this clonotype turned up many times. This chain links TRBV4-2 with TRBJ2-3; 11 bases map to TRBD2. Germline-derived CDR1 and CDR2 are LGHNA and YNFKEQ. Trimming took 7 bases from V and 4 from J; bases not matched to a gene: 16. The CDR3 consists of 18 residues. The chain's CDR3 is CASTPSPGGTSGSDTQYF. CDR3 coding DNA: TGTGCCAGCACCCCTAGCCCCGGGGGGACTAGCGGTTCAGATACGCAGTATTTT.

This clonotype was seen repeatedly, ten times or more. CDR3 bases: TGTGCCATCAGTGAGTGGGACAAGATGGGCACTGAAGCTTTCTTT. It encodes CAISEWDKMGTEAFF. The chain carries TRBV10-3 and TRBJ1-1; TRBD1 is a possible D gene (6 bases). Germline loops: CDR1 ENHRY, CDR2 SYGVKD. Trimming removed 1 base from V and 4 bases from J, with 13 bases in between. The CDR3 is 15 residues long.

Many counts were recorded for this clonotype. This rearrangement joins TRBV7-2 to TRBJ2-3, with D unresolved. Per germline, CDR1 SGHTA and CDR2 FQGNSA. This CDR3 contains 14 residues. Trimming removed 2 bases at V and 6 bases at J, with 12 bases between. The DNA for the CDR3 is TGTGCCAGCAGCTTACGAGGCCCTGGGGATACGCAGTATTTT. It codes for CASSLRGPGDTQYF.

Here the CDR3 DNA reads TGTGCCAGCAGCGTAGGAGAAGGGTTTATGGAGACCCAGTACTTC. Translated: CASSVGEGFMETQYF. The V gene is TRBV9, the J gene TRBJ2-5; D remains ambiguous. Between the trimmed V and J ends, which lost 0 bases and 5 bases, there was a span of 14 bases. CDR3 length: 15 residues. Germline V CDR1 and CDR2: SGDLS, YYNGEE.

Turning to this clonotype: A read error may be the cause here, since a much bigger clone is one base away. The chain uses TRBV12-3 or TRBV12-4 and TRBJ2-7; 8 bases map to TRBD2. CDR3 size: 14 residues. CDR3 nucleotides: TGTGCCAGCAAGGCGACTAGCGAGACCTACGTGCAGTACTTC. Protein product: CASKATSETYVQYF.

J is TRBJ2-7 and V is TRBV5-4, with D perhaps assigned TRBD1 or TRBD2 (5 bases each). The V gene's germline CDR1 is SGHNT and CDR2 YYREEE (reference sequence). There are 15 residues in the CDR3. The V and J ends lost 4 bases and 1 base respectively, with 15 bases between them. The DNA for the CDR3 is TGTGCCAGCAGCCCAGGGAGTTCCGGGTCCTACGAGCAGTACTTC. Amino acid sequence: CASSPGSSGSYEQYF.

This sequence joins TRBV6-5 and TRBJ2-2; 9 nucleotides line up with TRBD1. The CDR3 spans 15 residues. Germline CDR1 and CDR2: MNHEY and SVGAGI. V dropped 5 bases and J dropped 4; count of bases not matched to a gene: 5. Here the CDR3 DNA reads TGTGCCAGCAGTAACGACAGGGGGGTCACCGGGGAGCTGTTTTTT. This translates into CASSNDRGVTGELFF.

The chain is built from TRBV7-9 and TRBJ2-1, with TRBD2 identical over 10 bases. Germline V gene data show CDR1 as SEHNR and CDR2 as FQNEAQ (reference sequence). The junction had 7 bases not matched to a gene; V was cut back by 2 bases and J by 6 bases. CDR3 size: 16 residues. CDR3: CASSLNPSGRGNEQFF. In nucleotides, the CDR3 is TGTGCCAGCAGCTTAAATCCTAGCGGGAGAGGCAATGAGCAGTTCTTC.

This clonotype was seen many times. This chain's CDR3 is CASSSPEGWRTEAFF. CDR3 sequence (DNA): TGTGCCAGCAGCTCACCCGAGGGGTGGAGGACTGAAGCTTTCTTT. The chain has TRBV12-3 or TRBV12-4 and TRBJ1-1, with D perhaps TRBD1 (5 bases). The V end lost 6 bases, the J end lost 5 bases, and 19 bases lay between the germline ends. The CDR3 is 15 residues long.

This clonotype was seen only a few times. V and J are TRBV3-1 and TRBJ1-6; D is unresolved. V was cut by 1 base and J by 4 bases, with 11 bases left in between. CDR3 length: 16 residues. Germline loops: CDR1 LGHDT, CDR2 YNNKEL (reference sequence). The CDR3 DNA follows: TGTGCCAGCAGCCAAGGATTCGCGTCTTATAATTCACCCCTCCACTTT. This sequence encodes CASSQGFASYNSPLHF.

Ten or more counts support this clonotype. This chain joins TRBV12-3 or TRBV12-4 and TRBJ1-2, with D perhaps TRBD1 (6 bases). The CDR3 has 13 residues. V was shortened by 2 bases and J by 4 bases, with 8 bases between the two germline ends. The CDR3 protein is CASSLLQGYGYTF. CDR3 nucleotide sequence: TGTGCCAGCAGTTTATTACAGGGCTATGGCTACACCTTC.

The table lists this clonotype with many counts. This rearrangement joins TRBV4-1 to TRBJ2-1; 13 bases line up with TRBD2. From germline, CDR1 is MGHRA and CDR2 YSYEKL. This CDR3 spans 21 amino acids. Trimming cost V 4 bases and J 10 bases; bases outside gene matches: 25. DNA for the CDR3: TGCGCCAGCAGCCCCTCGCCGGGACCCCCACCGGGACTAGCGGGAAAACAAGAGCAGTTCTTC. This encodes CASSPSPGPPPGLAGKQEQFF.

The table lists this clonotype with many counts. The chain is built from TRBV7-9 and TRBJ2-6; TRBD1 matches 12 bases. V lost 5 bases, J lost 1 base, and 9 bases stayed unmatched. Germline V gives CDR1 SEHNR, CDR2 FQNEAQ (reference sequence). This CDR3 has 19 amino acids. The CDR3 coding sequence is TGTGCCAGCAGCCTTCGGGACAGGGGGCTGGGATCTGGGGCCAACGTCCTGACTTTC. It yields the protein CASSLRDRGLGSGANVLTF.

This clonotype was found many times. The CDR3 DNA is TGTGCCAGCAGCAGGGACGCCGGTAACTATGGCTACACCTTC. It translates to CASSRDAGNYGYTF. The V and J genes are TRBV12-3 or TRBV12-4 and TRBJ1-2; D is perhaps TRBD1 (5 bases). This CDR3 contains 14 residues. V was trimmed by 6 bases and J by 1 base, leaving 12 bases between them.

In its sample, this clonotype was seen many times. This chain connects TRBV18 to TRBJ1-2; 7 bases match TRBD1. Germline V gene data show CDR1 as KGHSH and CDR2 as LQKENI. V lost 0 bases, J lost 2 bases, and 3 bases stayed unmatched. This CDR3 is 15 amino acids long. CDR3 sequence (DNA): TGTGCCAGCTCACCACCACCGGGACAGAACTATGGCTACACCTTC. Translated, it gives CASSPPPGQNYGYTF.

This clonotype was found many times. The chain couples TRBV27 to TRBJ1-1; D not certain. CDR1 MNHEY and CDR2 SMNVEV come from the germline V gene (reference sequence). Trimming left V 0 bases short and J 1 base short, with 9 bases between. The CDR3 is 15 amino acids. In nucleotides, the CDR3 is TGTGCCAGCAGTTTATCGACCGAAGGGAACACTGAAGCTTTCTTT. This gives the protein CASSLSTEGNTEAFF.

V is TRBV14 and J is TRBJ2-3; possible D gene TRBD2, 6 bases. The germline V gene has CDR1 SGHDN and CDR2 FVKESK. The CDR3 runs to 16 residues. Trimming removed 1 base at V and 0 bases at J, with 11 bases between. CDR3 region: CASSQGGGTSTDTQYF. The DNA for the CDR3 is TGTGCCAGCAGCCAAGGTGGCGGGACTAGCACAGATACGCAGTATTTT.

Ten or more counts support this clonotype. CDR3 loop: CASSPPGLAGRRDTGELFF. The CDR3 DNA follows: TGTGCCAGCAGTCCTCCGGGACTAGCGGGGCGCCGAGACACCGGGGAGCTGTTTTTT. V is TRBV2 and J is TRBJ2-2, with 13 bases aligning to TRBD2. The CDR3 spans 19 residues. J gave up 3 bases and V 5 bases, and 12 bases lay outside the gene matches. Per germline, CDR1 SNHLY and CDR2 FYNNEI.

This clonotype was seen repeatedly, ten times or more. The rearrangement links TRBV5-6 to TRBJ2-5; 7 bases are shared with TRBD2. This CDR3 is 15 amino acids long. Germline CDR1 and CDR2: SGHDT and YYEEEE. V trimming: 4 bases; J trimming: 0 bases; junction bases outside the gene matches: 6. The CDR3 DNA is TGTGCCAGCAGCGGGGACTACTCGTACCAAGAGACCCAGTACTTC. Translating it yields CASSGDYSYQETQYF. Full variable domain (remainder filled in from reference TRBV5-6 and TRBJ2-5): DAGVTQSPTHLIKTRGQQVTLRCSPKSGHDTVSWYQQALGQGPQFIFQYYEEEERQRGNFPDRFSGHQFPNYSSELNVNALLLGDSALYLCASSGDYSYQETQYFGPGTRLLVL.

This clonotype showed up many times. The chain joins TRBV18 to TRBJ1-1, with D unclear. CDR3 length: 14 amino acids. In germline, CDR1 is KGHSH, CDR2 LQKENI. The ends were cut back, 2 bases at V and 0 bases at J, with 7 bases in the middle. CDR3 region: CASSPKTVNTEAFF. CDR3 in DNA: TGTGCCAGCTCACCAAAGACGGTGAACACTGAAGCTTTCTTT.

At least ten counts were recorded for this clonotype. The CDR3 DNA reads as TGTGCCAGCAGTCGTCGGGGGCGCGATGATCAGCCCCAGCATTTT. Amino acids: CASSRRGRDDQPQHF. This rearrangement joins TRBV12-3 or TRBV12-4 to TRBJ1-5, with D tentatively TRBD1 (6 bases). Between the trimmed V and J ends, which lost 5 bases and 5 bases, there was a span of 16 bases. This CDR3 region has 15 residues.

The V and J genes are TRBV29-1 and TRBJ1-1; D is ambiguous. The CDR3 is made up of 12 amino acids. Germline V gene data show CDR1 as SQVTM and CDR2 as ANQGSEA. Deletions cut 6 bases from V and 3 bases from J, with 11 bases between. CDR3 sequence: CSVAAVDTEAFF. The CDR3 DNA reads TGCAGCGTCGCTGCGGTGGACACTGAAGCTTTCTTT.

At least ten counts were recorded for this clonotype. The rearrangement uses TRBV7-8 and TRBJ2-5; 10 positions match TRBD2. Per the germline V gene, CDR1 is SGHVS and CDR2 is FQNEAQ. The CDR3 extends over 15 amino acids. The trim removed 3 bases at V and 5 bases at J, leaving 6 bases unmatched. The CDR3 loop is CASSLLAGAGETQYF. The CDR3 nucleotides read TGTGCCAGCAGCTTGCTAGCGGGAGCAGGGGAGACCCAGTACTTC. Variable domain in full (rest from reference TRBV7-8 and TRBJ2-5): GAGVSQSPRYKVAKRGQDVALRCDPISGHVSLFWYQQALGQGPEFLTYFQNEAQLDKSGLPSDRFFAERPEGSVSTLKIQRTQQEDSAVYLCASSLLAGAGETQYFGPGTRLLVL.

This clonotype was observed at least ten times. CDR3: CASSMATEMNYGYTF. Here the CDR3 DNA reads TGTGCCAGTAGTATGGCGACAGAGATGAACTATGGCTACACCTTC. The chain recombines TRBV19 with TRBJ1-2, with D perhaps TRBD1 (5 bases). V shed 3 bases and J shed 2 bases, with 13 bases lying between them. The CDR3 runs 15 residues. Germline V gene data show CDR1 as LNHDA and CDR2 as SQIVND (reference sequence).

This clonotype came up many times. The chain combines TRBV28 with TRBJ1-1, with a tentative D call TRBD1 (6 bases). The CDR3 loop spans 14 amino acids. V lost 4 bases and J lost 1, with 10 bases in between. CDR1 is MDHEN, CDR2 SYDVKM, per germline. The chain's CDR3 is CASSYEGGNTEAFF. The CDR3 nucleotides are TGTGCCAGCAGTTATGAGGGGGGGAACACTGAAGCTTTCTTT. Complete variable domain (other parts from reference TRBV28 and TRBJ1-1): DVKVTQSSRYLVKRTGEKVFLECVQDMDHENMFWYRQDPGLGLRLIYFSYDVKMKEKGDIPEGYSVSREKKERFSLILESASTNQTSMYLCASSYEGGNTEAFFGQGTRLTVV.

In this sample, this clonotype turned up many times. J is TRBJ2-7 and V is TRBV10-3; D is possibly TRBD2 (6 bases). V dropped 7 bases and J dropped 2 bases, with 15 bases sitting between them. Germline V lookup: CDR1 ENHRY, CDR2 SYGVKD. The CDR3 covers 14 residues. The CDR3 loop is CAINSAGQPYEQYF. CDR3 coding DNA: TGTGCCATCAACTCAGCGGGCCAGCCCTACGAGCAGTACTTC.

This clonotype was seen many times. The chain combines TRBV28 with TRBJ2-4, with TRBD1 identical over 11 bases. This CDR3 comprises 18 residues. J lost 6 bases, V lost 5 bases, and 15 bases had no gene match. Germline assignment: CDR1 MDHEN and CDR2 SYDVKM. The CDR3 DNA reads as TGTGCCAGCAGTCTTTGGACAGGGGGCGCGGGGGGTCGAAACATTCAGTACTTC. As protein: CASSLWTGGAGGRNIQYF.